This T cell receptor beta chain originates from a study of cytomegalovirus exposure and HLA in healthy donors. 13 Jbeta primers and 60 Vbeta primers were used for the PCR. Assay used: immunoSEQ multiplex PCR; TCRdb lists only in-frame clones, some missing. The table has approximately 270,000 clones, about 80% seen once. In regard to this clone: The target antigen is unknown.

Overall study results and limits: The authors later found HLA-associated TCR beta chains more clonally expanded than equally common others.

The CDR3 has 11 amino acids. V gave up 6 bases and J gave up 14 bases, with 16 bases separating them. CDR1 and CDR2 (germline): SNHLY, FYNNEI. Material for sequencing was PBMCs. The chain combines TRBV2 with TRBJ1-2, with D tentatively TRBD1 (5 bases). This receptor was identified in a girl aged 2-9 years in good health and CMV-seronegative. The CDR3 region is CASRKRGPRTF. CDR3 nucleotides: TGTGCCAGCAGGAAAAGGGGCCCTAGAACCTTC.